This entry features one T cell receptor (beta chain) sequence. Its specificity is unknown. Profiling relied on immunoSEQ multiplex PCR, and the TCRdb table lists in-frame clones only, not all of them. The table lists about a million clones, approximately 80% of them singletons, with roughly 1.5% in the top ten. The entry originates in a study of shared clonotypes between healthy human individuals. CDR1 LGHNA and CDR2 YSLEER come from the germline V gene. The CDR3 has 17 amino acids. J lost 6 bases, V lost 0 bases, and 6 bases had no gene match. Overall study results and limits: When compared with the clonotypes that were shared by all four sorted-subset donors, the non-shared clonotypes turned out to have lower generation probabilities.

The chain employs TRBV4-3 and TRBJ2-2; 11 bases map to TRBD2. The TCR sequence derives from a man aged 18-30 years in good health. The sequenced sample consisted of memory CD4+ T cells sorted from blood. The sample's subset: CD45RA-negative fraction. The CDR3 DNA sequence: TGCGCCAGCAGCCAAGAAGTCCTAGCGGGAGGTCCCGGGGAGCTGTTTTTT. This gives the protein CASSQEVLAGGPGELFF.